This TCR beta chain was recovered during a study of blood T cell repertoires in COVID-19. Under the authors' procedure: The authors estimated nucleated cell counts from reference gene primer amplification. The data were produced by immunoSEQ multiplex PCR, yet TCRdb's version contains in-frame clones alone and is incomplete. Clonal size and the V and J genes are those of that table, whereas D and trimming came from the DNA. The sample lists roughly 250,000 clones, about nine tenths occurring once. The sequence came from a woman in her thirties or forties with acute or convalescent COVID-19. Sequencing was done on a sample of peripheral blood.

Here the CDR3 reads CASSSRTGRQPQHF. The CDR3 DNA reads TGTGCCAGCAGTTCCCGCACAGGGCGTCAGCCCCAGCATTTT. The gene calls are TRBV6-5 and TRBJ1-5; perhaps TRBD1 as D (6 bases). Between the trimmed V and J ends, which lost 4 bases and 6 bases, there was a span of 13 bases. The germline CDR1 and CDR2 sequences are MNHEY and SVGAGI. The CDR3 has 14 residues.